This TCR beta chain was found in a study of PD-1 blockade in classical Hodgkin lymphoma. Broader study findings: Patients starting nivolumab less than 1 year after ASCT had lower diversity and were excluded from later analyses. A reduction in baseline TCR diversity was reportedly seen in newly diagnosed patients relative to healthy donors. Newly diagnosed patients had diversity similar to the baseline diversity of complete responders.

Trimming pared 7 bases from V and 0 bases from J, leaving 13 bases between. The CDR3 has 14 residues. Germline CDR1 is LNHDA and CDR2 is SQIVND (reference sequence). Time point specified: cycle 4 day 1 (C4D1), after more than five weeks of nivolumab. Each and every patient relapsed after autologous stem cell transplantation, and patients got differing brentuximab vedotin exposure. Responses achieved at best were complete response, partial response or progressive disease. The data were produced by immunoSEQ multiplex PCR, yet TCRdb's version contains in-frame clones alone and is incomplete. The sample contains about 44,000 clones, roughly 65% of which appear only once. Concerning this clone itself: What it recognizes is unknown.

V gene TRBV19 combines with J gene TRBJ2-7; the D call may be TRBD1 or TRBD2 (5 bases each). The receptor's source is a human donor with classical Hodgkin lymphoma. The material sequenced was peripheral blood mononuclear cells (PBMCs), taken before the fourth cycle of nivolumab. The CDR3 nucleotides are TGTGCCAGTAAAAGGGACCGAAGCTCCTACGAGCAGTACTTC. Amino acids: CASKRDRSSYEQYF.